This T cell receptor beta chain was profiled in a study of blood T cell repertoires in COVID-19. At the level of the study: Sites in the United States, Italy and Spain provided acute and convalescent COVID-19 samples. In each case, the material was cDNA or gDNA derived from T cells, B-cell-depleted T cells, or PBMCs.

This clone was detected once. The germline V gene has CDR1 MRHNA and CDR2 SNTAGT. The CDR3 totals 15 residues. With V trimmed by 3 bases and J by 4 bases, 3 bases remained unmatched. In the authors' workflow: From reference gene primer amplification, estimates of nucleated cell counts were derived. Produced via immunoSEQ multiplex PCR; TCRdb's table is partial and in-frame only. Clone size and the V and J calls come from that table; the DNA yielded D and trimming. Of some 290,000 clones listed, around four fifths were seen once; the top ten hold about 5%. Sequencing input: peripheral blood. The clonotype was recovered from a man aged 55 to 69 who had recovered from COVID-19. The rearrangement uses TRBV6-4 and TRBJ2-3; 11 bases align to TRBD2. The CDR3 is CASSELAGEADTQYF. In nucleotides, the CDR3 is TGTGCCAGCAGTGAACTAGCGGGAGAGGCAGATACGCAGTATTTT.